Detailed here is one T cell receptor (beta chain). The target antigen is unknown. The sample originates from a study of cytomegalovirus exposure and HLA in healthy donors. Points from the study as a whole: A reported reduction in N-insertions relative to the approximately 640-donor mean was seen in an Asian-associated ancestry cluster in a later analysis. In vitro testing confirmed three CMV-associated chains as specific for CMV antigens. The investigators catalogued 150 to 200 TCR beta chains as cytomegalovirus-associated.

60 Vbeta and 13 Jbeta primers were used in PCR. Sequencing used immunoSEQ multiplex PCR; TCRdb keeps in-frame clones, though not all of them. This sample has some 120,000 clones, with around 79% found just once. The clonotype originates from a woman in her thirties or forties in good health and CMV-seronegative. The material sequenced was PBMCs.

The CDR3 DNA reads TGTGCCAGCAGCTCATGGACAGGGCGGACCGGGGAGCTGTTTTTT. Encoded protein: CASSSWTGRTGELFF. The rearrangement joins TRBV11-2 to TRBJ2-2; 8 bases align to TRBD1. The V and J ends lost 4 bases and 5 bases, in that order; junction bases with no gene match: 6. Germline V gene lookup returns CDR1 SGHAT and CDR2 FQNNGV. The CDR3 is 15 residues long.